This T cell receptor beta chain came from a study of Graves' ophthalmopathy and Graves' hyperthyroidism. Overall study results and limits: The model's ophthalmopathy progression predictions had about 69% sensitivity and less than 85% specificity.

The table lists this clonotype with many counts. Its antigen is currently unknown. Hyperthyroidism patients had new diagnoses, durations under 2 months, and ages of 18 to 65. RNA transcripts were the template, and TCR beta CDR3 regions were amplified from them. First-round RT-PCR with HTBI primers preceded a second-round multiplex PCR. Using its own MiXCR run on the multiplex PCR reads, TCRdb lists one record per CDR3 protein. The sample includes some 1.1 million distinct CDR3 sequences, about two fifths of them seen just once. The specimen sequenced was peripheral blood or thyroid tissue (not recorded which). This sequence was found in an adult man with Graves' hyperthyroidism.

The CDR3 DNA reads TGTGCCAGCAGCTTAGCCCCGCTCTCTGGGGCCAACGTCCTGACTTTC. It codes for CASSLAPLSGANVLTF. The chain recombines TRBV7-8 with TRBJ2-6, with D uncertain. The CDR3 consists of 16 residues. CDR1 and CDR2 (germline): SGHVS, FQNEAQ. Trimming pared 0 bases from V and 0 bases from J, leaving 6 bases between.